The next 17 T cell receptor beta chains were all read from a single sample in a study of neurological immune-mediated disorders. Using its own MiXCR run on the 5' RACE reads, TCRdb lists one record per CDR3 protein. The data show 45,000 to 55,000 distinct CDR3 sequences, with 3.8% seen just once and 6.5% held by the top ten. The specimen sequenced was PBMCs. The receptor source for this set is a man between 60 and 75 years old with multiple sclerosis.

This clonotype was observed many times. J is TRBJ1-2 and V is TRBV29-1, with D possibly being TRBD1 (5 bases). V was pared by 6 bases and J by 9 bases, with 17 bases between. This CDR3 comprises 12 residues. CDR1 is SQVTM and CDR2 is ANQGSEA in the germline V gene. The CDR3 region has the DNA TGCAGCGTCGTAGGGGAAGGAAGGAGCTACACCTTC. It is translated as CSVVGEGRSYTF.

This CDR3 is CASSILRHSAKLFF. As DNA, the CDR3 is TGTGCCAGCAGTATTCTCCGCCACTCAGCAAAACTGTTTTTT. The rearrangement uses TRBV6-5 and TRBJ1-4; D is uncertain. The V end was cut by 5 bases, the J end by 10 bases, with 17 bases between. The germline V gene encodes CDR1 MNHEY and CDR2 SVGAGI. This CDR3 is built from 14 residues.

This clonotype was observed many times. V is TRBV12-3 or TRBV12-4 and J is TRBJ2-7; a weak D match, TRBD1 (6 bases). V was trimmed by 7 bases and J by 5 bases, leaving 12 bases between them. The CDR3 has 12 amino acids. The DNA of the CDR3 is TGTGCCAGCACCAAAACAGGGAACGAGCAGTACTTC. Translated, it gives CASTKTGNEQYF.

This clonotype was seen many times. In DNA, the CDR3 is TGCGCCAGCAGCTTGGGAGGGGACACCTACAATGAGCAGTTCTTC. Protein product: CASSLGGDTYNEQFF. This chain connects TRBV5-1 to TRBJ2-1, with D maybe TRBD1 (6 bases). Trimming left V 0 bases short and J 2 bases short, with 9 bases between. The CDR3 runs 15 residues. Germline loops: CDR1 SGHRS, CDR2 YFSETQ.

This clonotype was seen repeatedly, ten times or more. The rearrangement uses TRBV7-3 and TRBJ2-7; D might be TRBD1 (5 bases). In germline, CDR1 is SGHTA, CDR2 FQGTGA. Trimming took 4 bases from V and 7 from J, leaving 11 bases between them. This CDR3 spans 12 amino acids. As DNA, the CDR3 is TGTGCCAGCAGCTATGGGCAGGGTGAGCAGTACTTC. This sequence encodes CASSYGQGEQYF.

Ten or more counts support this clonotype. The gene calls are TRBV5-1 and TRBJ2-1, with 8 bases lining up with TRBD2. CDR3 length equals 13 residues. The germline V gene has CDR1 SGHRS and CDR2 YFSETQ. J was trimmed by 7 bases and V by 6 bases; bases with no gene match: 6. The CDR3 nucleotides are TGCGCCAGCACCGACGGGGGGGGGAATGAGCAGTTCTTC. It codes for CASTDGGGNEQFF.

A note on this clonotype: A much larger clone lies one base from this, so it may be a read error. V is TRBV9 and J is TRBJ2-1, with a tentative D call TRBD2 (5 bases). This CDR3 region has 14 residues. Germline lookup yields CDR1 SGDLS and CDR2 YYNGEE. The CDR3 DNA reads as TGTGTCAGCAGCACCACCCTAGCTACCAATGAGCAGTTCTTC. It translates to CVSSTTLATNEQFF.

This chain links TRBV5-1 with TRBJ2-3; D is perhaps TRBD2 (6 bases). Trimming removed 0 bases at V and 4 bases at J, with 15 bases between. From germline, CDR1 is SGHRS and CDR2 YFSETQ. CDR3 length equals 16 residues. The CDR3 bases are TGCGCCAGCAGCTTGGTCGGGAGAAGGGTAGCAGATACGCAGTATTTT. Translated: CASSLVGRRVADTQYF.

This clonotype was observed at least ten times. V usage is TRBV7-3 and J usage is TRBJ2-1; D is ambiguous. Germline values: CDR1 SGHTA, CDR2 FQGTGA. There are 13 residues in the CDR3. The germline V and J ends were trimmed by 1 base and 15 bases, with 16 bases remaining between them. The CDR3 here is CASSLNAGEGRFF. The DNA for the CDR3 is TGTGCCAGCAGCTTAAACGCTGGTGAAGGACGGTTCTTC.

This clonotype has ten or more counts. The V and J genes are TRBV7-2 and TRBJ2-1, with no clear D. CDR3 length: 14 amino acids. Germline loops: CDR1 SGHTA, CDR2 FQGNSA. V was trimmed by 0 bases and J by 15 bases, leaving 18 bases between them. CDR3: CASSLAPATENMFF. CDR3 in DNA: TGTGCCAGCAGCTTAGCGCCGGCTACGGAGAACATGTTCTTC.

This clonotype appeared many times. The chain joins TRBV7-2 to TRBJ2-7; no firm D call. Trimming removed 0 bases from V and 3 bases from J, with 6 bases in between. Per the germline V gene, CDR1 is SGHTA and CDR2 is FQGNSA. The CDR3 spans 13 residues. The CDR3 is CASSLALSYEQYF. CDR3 nucleotide sequence: TGTGCCAGCAGCTTAGCGCTTAGCTACGAGCAGTACTTC.

This clonotype was seen at least ten times. The chain joins TRBV6-1 to TRBJ1-1; the D is unclear. Germline values: CDR1 MNHNS, CDR2 SASEGT. The CDR3 loop spans 11 amino acids. The ends were cut back, 8 bases at V and 7 bases at J, with 11 bases in the middle. In nucleotides, the CDR3 is TGTGCCAGCTCCGGGCACGTTGAAGCTTTCTTT. Residues: CASSGHVEAFF.

This clonotype was seen many times. V usage is TRBV20-1 and J usage is TRBJ1-3; possibly TRBD1 for D (6 bases). CDR1 is DFQATT and CDR2 is SNEGSKA in the germline V gene (reference sequence). This CDR3 is 14 amino acids long. Deletions cut 5 bases from V and 4 bases from J, with 15 bases between. The CDR3 DNA follows: TGCAGTGCTCTTCGGACAGCCCAAGGAAACACCATATATTTT. Its translation is CSALRTAQGNTIYF.

This clonotype was recorded at least ten times. The chain couples TRBV20-1 to TRBJ2-1; the D is unclear. CDR3 length: 12 residues. V was clipped by 5 bases and J by 6 bases, with 11 bases between them. Germline V CDR1 and CDR2: DFQATT, SNEGSKA (reference sequence). CDR3 residues: CSAPDPSNEQFF. CDR3 nucleotide sequence: TGCAGTGCTCCAGACCCATCCAATGAGCAGTTCTTC.

This clonotype came up many times. V usage is TRBV18 and J usage is TRBJ1-2; D may be TRBD1 (6 bases). V was shortened by 6 bases and J by 8 bases, with 16 bases between the two germline ends. The CDR3 length is 13 residues. The germline CDR1 and CDR2 sequences are KGHSH and LQKENI. The CDR3: CASSDSPGGGYTF. CDR3 bases: TGTGCCAGCTCGGACAGCCCGGGAGGCGGCTACACCTTC.

The sample holds many counts of this clonotype. The chain is built from TRBV5-1 and TRBJ2-7; TRBD2 matches 9 bases. CDR1 is SGHRS, CDR2 YFSETQ, per germline. V was pared by 2 bases and J by 3 bases, with 3 bases of the junction left unmatched. The CDR3 spans 14 residues. The CDR3 region has the DNA TGCGCCAGCAGCTTTGGGACTAGCATCTACGAGCAGTACTTC. Residues: CASSFGTSIYEQYF.

This clonotype was recorded a few times. The V gene is TRBV2, the J gene TRBJ1-6, with D possibly matching TRBD1 (6 bases). Germline values: CDR1 SNHLY, CDR2 FYNNEI. CDR3 length equals 12 residues. Deletions cut 7 bases from V and 10 bases from J, with 11 bases between. The CDR3 is CASKGESSPLHF. CDR3 nucleotide sequence: TGTGCCAGCAAGGGGGAAAGCTCACCCCTCCACTTT.